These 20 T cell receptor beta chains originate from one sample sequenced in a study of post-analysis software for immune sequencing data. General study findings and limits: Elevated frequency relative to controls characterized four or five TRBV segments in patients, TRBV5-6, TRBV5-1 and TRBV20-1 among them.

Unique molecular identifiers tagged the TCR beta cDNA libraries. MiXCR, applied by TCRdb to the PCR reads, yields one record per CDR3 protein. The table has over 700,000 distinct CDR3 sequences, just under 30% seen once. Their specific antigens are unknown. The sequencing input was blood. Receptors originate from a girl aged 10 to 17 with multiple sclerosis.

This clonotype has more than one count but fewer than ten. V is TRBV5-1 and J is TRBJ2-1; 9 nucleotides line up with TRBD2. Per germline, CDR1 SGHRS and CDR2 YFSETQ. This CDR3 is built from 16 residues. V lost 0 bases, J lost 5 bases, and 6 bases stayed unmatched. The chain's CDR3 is CASSLAPAGGNNEQFF. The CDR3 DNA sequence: TGCGCCAGCAGCTTGGCCCCAGCGGGGGGTAACAATGAGCAGTTCTTC.

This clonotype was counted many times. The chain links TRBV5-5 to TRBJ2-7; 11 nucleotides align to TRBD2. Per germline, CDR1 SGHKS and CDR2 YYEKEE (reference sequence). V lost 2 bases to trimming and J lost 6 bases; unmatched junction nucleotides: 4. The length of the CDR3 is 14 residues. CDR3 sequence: CASSFASGRSEQYF. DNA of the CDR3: TGTGCCAGCAGCTTCGCTAGCGGGAGGAGCGAGCAGTACTTC. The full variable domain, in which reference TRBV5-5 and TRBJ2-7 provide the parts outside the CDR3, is DAGVTQSPTHLIKTRGQQVTLRCSPISGHKSVSWYQQVLGQGPQFIFQYYEKEERGRGNFPDRFSARQFPNYSSELNVNALLLGDSALYLCASSFASGRSEQYFGPGTRLTVT.

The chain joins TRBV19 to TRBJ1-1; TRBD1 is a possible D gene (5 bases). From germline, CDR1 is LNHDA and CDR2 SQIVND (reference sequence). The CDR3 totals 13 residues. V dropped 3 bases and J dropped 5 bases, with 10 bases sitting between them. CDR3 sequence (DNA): TGTGCCAGTAGTATTATCGGGGGAACTGAAGCTTTCTTT. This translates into CASSIIGGTEAFF.

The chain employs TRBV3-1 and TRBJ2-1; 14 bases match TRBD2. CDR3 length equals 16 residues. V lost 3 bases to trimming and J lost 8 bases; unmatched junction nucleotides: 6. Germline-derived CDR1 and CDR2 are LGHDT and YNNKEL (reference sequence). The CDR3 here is CASSQGLAGEVYEQFF. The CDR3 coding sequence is TGTGCCAGCAGCCAGGGACTAGCGGGAGAGGTATATGAGCAGTTCTTC.

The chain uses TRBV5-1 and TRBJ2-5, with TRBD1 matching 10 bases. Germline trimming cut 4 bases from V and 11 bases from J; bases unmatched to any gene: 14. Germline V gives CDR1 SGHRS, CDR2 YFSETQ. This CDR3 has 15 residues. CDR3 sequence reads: CASSGGQGSYNEQYF. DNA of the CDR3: TGCGCCAGCAGCGGGGGACAGGGGTCCTACAATGAGCAGTACTTC. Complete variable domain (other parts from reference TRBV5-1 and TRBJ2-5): KAGVTQTPRYLIKTRGQQVTLSCSPISGHRSVSWYQQTPGQGLQFLFEYFSETQRNKGNFPGRFSGRQFSNSRSEMNVSTLELGDSALYLCASSGGQGSYNEQYFGPGTRLLVL.

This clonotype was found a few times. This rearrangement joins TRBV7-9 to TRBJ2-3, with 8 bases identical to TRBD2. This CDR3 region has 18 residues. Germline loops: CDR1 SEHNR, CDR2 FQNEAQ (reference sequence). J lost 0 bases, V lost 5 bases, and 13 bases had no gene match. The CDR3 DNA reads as TGTGCCAGCAGCGGCCGCCGGGGGAGCGGGGGCAGCACAGATACGCAGTATTTT. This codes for CASSGRRGSGGSTDTQYF.

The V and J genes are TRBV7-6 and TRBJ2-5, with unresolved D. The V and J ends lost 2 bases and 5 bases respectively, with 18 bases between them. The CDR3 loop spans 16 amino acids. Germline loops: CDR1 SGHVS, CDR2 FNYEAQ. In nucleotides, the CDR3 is TGTGCCAGCAGCTTATCATCCAGAAGGGTGGGGGAGACCCAGTACTTC. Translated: CASSLSSRRVGETQYF.

The CDR3 here is CSARSPTGGRIDTQYF. The DNA of the CDR3 is TGCAGTGCTAGATCCCCTACGGGGGGCCGCATAGATACGCAGTATTTT. V and J are TRBV20-1 and TRBJ2-3, with TRBD2 as a possible D gene (7 bases). Germline values: CDR1 DFQATT, CDR2 SNEGSKA (reference sequence). With 2 bases removed from V and 5 bases from J, the gap between germline ends came to 20 bases. The CDR3 sequence is 16 residues long.

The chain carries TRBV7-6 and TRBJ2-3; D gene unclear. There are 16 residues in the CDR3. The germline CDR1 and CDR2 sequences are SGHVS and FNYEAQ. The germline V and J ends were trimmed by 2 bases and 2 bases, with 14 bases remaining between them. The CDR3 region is CASSLSVADLTDTQYF. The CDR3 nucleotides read TGTGCCAGCAGCTTATCCGTCGCGGACCTCACAGATACGCAGTATTTT.

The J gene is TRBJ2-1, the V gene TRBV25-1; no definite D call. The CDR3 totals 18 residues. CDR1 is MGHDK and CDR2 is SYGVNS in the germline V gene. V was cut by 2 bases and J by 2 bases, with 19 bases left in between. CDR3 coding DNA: TGTGCCAGCAGTGAACAACGTAATGACAATAGTCCCTACAATGAGCAGTTCTTC. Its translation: CASSEQRNDNSPYNEQFF.

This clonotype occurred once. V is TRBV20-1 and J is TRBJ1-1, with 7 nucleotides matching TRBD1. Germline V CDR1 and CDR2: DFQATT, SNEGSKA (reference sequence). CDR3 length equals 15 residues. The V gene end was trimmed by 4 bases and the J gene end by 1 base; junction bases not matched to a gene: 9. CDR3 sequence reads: CSAIREGGSNTEAFF. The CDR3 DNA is TGCAGTGCTATTCGGGAAGGGGGCTCGAACACTGAAGCTTTCTTT.

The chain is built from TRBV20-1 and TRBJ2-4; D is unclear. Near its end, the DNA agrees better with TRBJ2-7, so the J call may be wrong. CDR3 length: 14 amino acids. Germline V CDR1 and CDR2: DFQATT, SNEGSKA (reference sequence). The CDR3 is CSARDPQIYGEQYF. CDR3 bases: TGCAGTGCTAGAGATCCACAGATCTATGGCGAGCAGTACTTC.

CDR3 DNA sequence: TGCGCCAGCAGCTTTAGCGCGGTCGGAGATACGCAGTATTTT. It translates to CASSFSAVGDTQYF. The rearrangement links TRBV5-1 to TRBJ2-3, with TRBD2 as a possible D gene (5 bases). CDR1 is SGHRS, CDR2 YFSETQ, per germline. The CDR3 spans 14 residues. Trimming took 2 bases from V and 5 from J, leaving 12 bases between them.

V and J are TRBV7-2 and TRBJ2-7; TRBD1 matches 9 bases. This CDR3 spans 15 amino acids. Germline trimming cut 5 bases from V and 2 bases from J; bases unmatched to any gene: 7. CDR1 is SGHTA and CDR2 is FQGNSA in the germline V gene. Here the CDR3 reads CASSPRQGGTYEQYF. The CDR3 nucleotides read TGTGCCAGCAGCCCGCGACAGGGGGGAACCTACGAGCAGTACTTC.

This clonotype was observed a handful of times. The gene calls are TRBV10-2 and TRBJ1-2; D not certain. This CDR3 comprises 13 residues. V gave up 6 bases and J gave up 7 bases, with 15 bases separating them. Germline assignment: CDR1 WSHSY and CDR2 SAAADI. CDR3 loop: CASRPMGGSGYTF. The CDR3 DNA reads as TGCGCCAGCAGACCAATGGGAGGGAGTGGCTACACCTTC.

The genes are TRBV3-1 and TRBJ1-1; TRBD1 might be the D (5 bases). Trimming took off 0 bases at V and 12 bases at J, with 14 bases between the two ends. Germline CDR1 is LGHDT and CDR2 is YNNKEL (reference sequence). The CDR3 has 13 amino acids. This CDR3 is CASSQDPMGLPFF. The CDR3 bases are TGTGCCAGCAGCCAAGACCCTATGGGACTTCCTTTCTTT.

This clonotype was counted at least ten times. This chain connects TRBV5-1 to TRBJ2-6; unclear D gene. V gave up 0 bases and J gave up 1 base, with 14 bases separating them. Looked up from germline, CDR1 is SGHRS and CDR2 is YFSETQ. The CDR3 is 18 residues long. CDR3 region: CASSLGDMGRSGANVLTF. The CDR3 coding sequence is TGCGCCAGCAGCTTGGGTGACATGGGCAGGTCTGGGGCCAACGTCCTGACTTTC.

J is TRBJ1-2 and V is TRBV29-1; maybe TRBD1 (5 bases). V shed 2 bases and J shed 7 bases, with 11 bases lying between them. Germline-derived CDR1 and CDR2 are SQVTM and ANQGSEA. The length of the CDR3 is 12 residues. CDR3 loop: CSVEQGVGGYTF. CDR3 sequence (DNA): TGCAGCGTTGAACAGGGAGTGGGTGGCTACACCTTC.

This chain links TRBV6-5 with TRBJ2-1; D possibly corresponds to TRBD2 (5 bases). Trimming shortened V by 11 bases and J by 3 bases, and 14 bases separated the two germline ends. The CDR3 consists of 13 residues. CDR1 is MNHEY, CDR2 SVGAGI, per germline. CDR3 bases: TGTGCCGCCCGGAAGGCGGGCTACAATGAGCAGTTCTTC. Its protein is CAARKAGYNEQFF.

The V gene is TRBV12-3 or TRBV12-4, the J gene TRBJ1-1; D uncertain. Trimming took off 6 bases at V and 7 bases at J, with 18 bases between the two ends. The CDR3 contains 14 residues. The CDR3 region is CASSAREGSSEAFF. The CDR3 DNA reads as TGTGCCAGCAGCGCCCGGGAGGGCTCAAGTGAAGCTTTCTTT.